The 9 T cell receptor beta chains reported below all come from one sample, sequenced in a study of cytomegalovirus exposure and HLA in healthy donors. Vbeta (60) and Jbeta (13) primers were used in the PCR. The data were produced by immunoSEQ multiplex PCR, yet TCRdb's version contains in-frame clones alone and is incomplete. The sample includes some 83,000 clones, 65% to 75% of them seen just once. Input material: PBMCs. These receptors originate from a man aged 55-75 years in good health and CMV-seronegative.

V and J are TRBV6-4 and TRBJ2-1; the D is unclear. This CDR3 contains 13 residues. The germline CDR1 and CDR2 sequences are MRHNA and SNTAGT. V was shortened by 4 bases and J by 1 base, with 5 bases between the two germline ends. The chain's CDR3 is CASSAGSYNEQFF. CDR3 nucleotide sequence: TGTGCCAGCAGTGCCGGGTCCTACAATGAGCAGTTCTTC.

The CDR3 here is CASATGKSEQFF. The DNA of the CDR3 is TGTGCCAGCGCCACAGGGAAGAGTGAGCAGTTCTTC. The rearrangement uses TRBV7-3 and TRBJ2-1; D is possibly TRBD1 (6 bases). CDR3 length: 12 amino acids. Germline V lookup: CDR1 SGHTA, CDR2 FQGTGA. Trimming stripped 8 bases from V and 9 bases from J, with 14 bases between.

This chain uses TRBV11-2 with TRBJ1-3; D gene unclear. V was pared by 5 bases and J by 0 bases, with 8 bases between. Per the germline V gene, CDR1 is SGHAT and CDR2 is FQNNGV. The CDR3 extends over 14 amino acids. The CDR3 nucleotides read TGTGCCAGCAGCCCCCATTCCTCTGGAAACACCATATATTTT. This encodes CASSPHSSGNTIYF. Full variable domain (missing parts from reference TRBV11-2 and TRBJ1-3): EAGVAQSPRYKIIEKRQSVAFWCNPISGHATLYWYQQILGQGPKLLIQFQNNGVVDDSQLPKDRFSAERLKGVDSTLKIQPAKLEDSAVYLCASSPHSSGNTIYFGEGSWLTVV.

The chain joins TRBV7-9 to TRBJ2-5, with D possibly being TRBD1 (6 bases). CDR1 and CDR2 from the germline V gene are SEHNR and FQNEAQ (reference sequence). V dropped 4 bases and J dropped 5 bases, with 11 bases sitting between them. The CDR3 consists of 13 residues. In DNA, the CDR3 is TGTGCCAGCAGCTCCAGGGGCCCTGAGACCCAGTACTTC. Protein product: CASSSRGPETQYF.

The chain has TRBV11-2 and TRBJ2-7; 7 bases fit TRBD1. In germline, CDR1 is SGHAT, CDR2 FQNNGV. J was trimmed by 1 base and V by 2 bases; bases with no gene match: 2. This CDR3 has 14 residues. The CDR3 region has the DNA TGTGCCAGCAGCTTAACAGGGGCGTCCTACGAGCAGTACTTC. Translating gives CASSLTGASYEQYF.

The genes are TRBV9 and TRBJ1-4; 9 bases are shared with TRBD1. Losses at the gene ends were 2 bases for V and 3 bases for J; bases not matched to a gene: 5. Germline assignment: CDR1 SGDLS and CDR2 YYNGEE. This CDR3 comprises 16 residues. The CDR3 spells CASSVGDRVANEKLFF. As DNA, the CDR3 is TGTGCCAGCAGCGTCGGGGACAGGGTAGCTAATGAAAAACTGTTTTTT.

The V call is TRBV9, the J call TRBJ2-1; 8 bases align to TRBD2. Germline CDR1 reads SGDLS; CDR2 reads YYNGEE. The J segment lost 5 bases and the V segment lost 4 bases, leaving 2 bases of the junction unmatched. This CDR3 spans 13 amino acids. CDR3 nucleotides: TGTGCCAGCAGCATTAGCGGGAACAATGAGCAGTTCTTC. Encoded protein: CASSISGNNEQFF.

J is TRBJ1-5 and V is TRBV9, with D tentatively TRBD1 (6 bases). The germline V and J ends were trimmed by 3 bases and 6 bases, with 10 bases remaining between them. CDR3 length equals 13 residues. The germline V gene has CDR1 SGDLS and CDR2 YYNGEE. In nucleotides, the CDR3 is TGTGCCAGCAGCGGACAGGCGGGTCAGCCCCAGCATTTT. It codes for CASSGQAGQPQHF.

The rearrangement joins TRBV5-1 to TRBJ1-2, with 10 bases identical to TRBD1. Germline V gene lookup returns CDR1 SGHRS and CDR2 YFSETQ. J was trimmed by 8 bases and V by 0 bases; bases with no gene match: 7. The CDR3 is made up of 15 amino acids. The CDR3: CASSLGSGTGEGYTF. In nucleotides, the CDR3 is TGCGCCAGCAGCTTGGGGTCCGGGACAGGGGAAGGCTACACCTTC.